The 9 T cell receptor beta chains reported below all come from one sample, sequenced in a study of blood T cells in healthy people across ages. The use of a sample-barcoded 5' primer and a J-beta primer mix characterized a second PCR of about 7 to 12 cycles. TCRdb reanalysed the 5' RACE reads using MiXCR and keeps one entry per CDR3 protein. This table has some 900,000 distinct CDR3 sequences, around 49% appearing once. The sequenced material came from blood. The origin of the receptors is a young man in good health.

This rearrangement joins TRBV21-1 to TRBJ1-5; whether TRBD1, the table's D call, matches the DNA was not checked. TRBV21-1 is classified as a pseudogene. This CDR3 region has 17 residues. The DNA of the CDR3 is TGTGCCAGCAGCAAACCCCGTTTGGGAGAGGAGAATCAGCCCCAGCATTTT. It is translated as CASSKPRLGEENQPQHF.

This clonotype turned up a few times. The rearrangement uses TRBV6-1 and TRBJ1-5; D uncertain. This CDR3 contains 12 residues. Looked up from germline, CDR1 is MNHNS and CDR2 is SASEGT. V was clipped by 6 bases and J by 10 bases, with 13 bases between them. The CDR3: CASRVPSSPQHF. The CDR3 region has the DNA TGTGCCAGCAGGGTTCCCTCTAGCCCCCAGCATTTT.

V and J are TRBV4-2 and TRBJ1-1, with D unclear. This CDR3 region has 16 residues. Germline V gives CDR1 LGHNA, CDR2 YNFKEQ. Trimming shortened V by 4 bases and J by 2 bases, and 17 bases separated the two germline ends. CDR3 DNA: TGTGCCAGCAGCCCAATTTCACTACTCGGCAACACTGAAGCTTTCTTT. Amino acids: CASSPISLLGNTEAFF.

The V gene is TRBV29-1, the J gene TRBJ2-5; 10 positions agree with TRBD2. Germline trimming cut 4 bases from V and 5 bases from J; bases unmatched to any gene: 7. Germline V gives CDR1 SQVTM, CDR2 ANQGSEA. The length of the CDR3 is 14 residues. CDR3 sequence: CSVVLAGGYETQYF. CDR3 coding DNA: TGCAGCGTTGTTTTAGCGGGGGGTTATGAGACCCAGTACTTC.

The CDR3 region has the DNA TGTGCCAGCAGCTCGGGCAGGCCGACCTACGAGCAGTACTTC. It codes for CASSSGRPTYEQYF. The chain carries TRBV5-6 and TRBJ2-4, with D hard to call. The last part of the DNA fits TRBJ2-7 better; the J call may be wrong. The CDR3 has 14 residues. Germline-derived CDR1 and CDR2 are SGHDT and YYEEEE.

The table lists this clonotype with many counts. The chain combines TRBV4-1 with TRBJ2-3, with a tentative D call TRBD1 (6 bases). Trimming left V 2 bases short and J 5 bases short, with 23 bases between. Germline V CDR1 and CDR2: MGHRA, YSYEKL. CDR3 length equals 18 residues. The CDR3 reads CASSQFLPTGRTQDTQYF. DNA of the CDR3: TGCGCCAGCAGCCAATTCCTTCCGACAGGTCGGACACAAGATACGCAGTATTTT.

This clonotype has only a few counts. A clone one base away is much larger, so this may be a read error. The chain joins TRBV25-1 to TRBJ2-3, with no clear D. The length of the CDR3 is 11 residues. Deletions cut 4 bases from V and 5 bases from J, with 4 bases between. Germline values: CDR1 MGHDK, CDR2 SYGVNS. CDR3 loop: CASSALDTQYF. In nucleotides, the CDR3 is TGTGCCAGCAGTGCCTTAGATACGCAGTATTTT.

The count of this clonotype is one. The rearrangement joins TRBV6-5 to TRBJ2-5; maybe TRBD2 (5 bases). Germline V gene sequence: CDR1 MNHEY, CDR2 SVGAGI. V gave up 11 bases and J gave up 4 bases, with 17 bases separating them. This CDR3 has 13 residues. The CDR3 sequence: CAGSNRGGETQYF. In DNA, the CDR3 is TGTGCCGGCTCAAATCGGGGTGGAGAGACCCAGTACTTC.

There are a few counts of this clonotype. The chain recombines TRBV20-1 with TRBJ2-3, with D possibly TRBD1 on 5 matching bases. CDR3 length: 15 residues. Trimming removed 0 bases at V and 4 bases at J, with 14 bases between. CDR1 DFQATT and CDR2 SNEGSKA come from the germline V gene (reference sequence). The CDR3 bases are TGCAGTGCTAGAGACCCTAGGACACCCGCAGATACGCAGTATTTT. This translates into CSARDPRTPADTQYF.